Below are 26 T cell receptor beta chains sequenced from a single sample in a study of cytomegalovirus exposure and HLA in healthy donors. TCRdb keeps only in-frame clones here, not all; method: immunoSEQ multiplex PCR. The sample lists hundreds of thousands of clones; around 86% were seen once. The sample was PBMCs. Receptors were obtained from a woman between 18 and 29 years old in good health and CMV-seropositive.

This chain joins TRBV14 and TRBJ2-7; D perhaps matches TRBD2 (5 bases). CDR1 and CDR2 from the germline V gene are SGHDN and FVKESK. Trimming took off 2 bases at V and 0 bases at J, with 14 bases between the two ends. The CDR3 spans 16 residues. The CDR3 here is CASSQRGPASSYEQYF. The DNA of the CDR3 is TGTGCCAGCAGCCAACGCGGGCCTGCTAGCTCCTACGAGCAGTACTTC.

This chain links TRBV27 with TRBJ2-7; 9 nucleotides align to TRBD2. Trimming removed 7 bases from V and 2 bases from J; junction bases left unmatched: 6. In germline, CDR1 is MNHEY, CDR2 SMNVEV (reference sequence). The length of the CDR3 is 14 residues. Here the CDR3 reads CASKPGLAPYEQYF. The CDR3 DNA is TGTGCCAGCAAACCGGGACTAGCCCCCTACGAGCAGTACTTC.

V gene TRBV5-1 combines with J gene TRBJ2-3; 11 nucleotides agree with TRBD2. The V gene end was trimmed by 8 bases and the J gene end by 2 bases; junction bases not matched to a gene: 4. Germline CDR1 is SGHRS and CDR2 is YFSETQ. The CDR3 is made up of 14 amino acids. CDR3 amino acids: CARKLAGATDTQYF. The CDR3 DNA reads as TGCGCCAGAAAACTAGCGGGGGCCACAGATACGCAGTATTTT.

The rearrangement joins TRBV6-1 to TRBJ2-7; TRBD2 might be the D (6 bases). CDR1 and CDR2 from the germline V gene are MNHNS and SASEGT. The CDR3 runs to 14 residues. Trimming cost V 9 bases and J 0 bases, with 15 bases left between them. The CDR3 DNA is TGTGCCAGTTTGACGGGACTGAACTCCTACGAGCAGTACTTC. It is translated as CASLTGLNSYEQYF.

The rearrangement uses TRBV27 and TRBJ2-1, with 13 bases identical to TRBD2. After removal of 0 bases from V and 8 bases from J, the junction contained 16 bases not matched to a gene. Germline CDR1 and CDR2: MNHEY and SMNVEV (reference sequence). The CDR3 runs to 20 residues. The CDR3: CASSLSHPRSLAGGQDEQFF. The CDR3 coding sequence is TGTGCCAGCAGTTTATCGCACCCACGATCACTAGCGGGAGGGCAAGATGAGCAGTTCTTC.

The V call is TRBV11-2, the J call TRBJ1-1, with D uncertain. The V and J ends lost 4 bases and 0 bases respectively, with 12 bases between them. Germline lookup yields CDR1 SGHAT and CDR2 FQNNGV. CDR3 length: 15 residues. The CDR3, as DNA: TGTGCCAGCAGCTCCTCCACTTACCTGAACACTGAAGCTTTCTTT. It is translated as CASSSSTYLNTEAFF.

The chain combines TRBV9 with TRBJ2-1, with 7 nucleotides matching TRBD2. CDR1 is SGDLS and CDR2 is YYNGEE in the germline V gene. Trimming cost V 6 bases and J 0 bases; bases outside gene matches: 12. CDR3 length equals 17 residues. CDR3 bases: TGTGCCAGCACCAACGACCCGGGACTACACTCCTACAATGAGCAGTTCTTC. This sequence encodes CASTNDPGLHSYNEQFF.

The rearrangement uses TRBV29-1 and TRBJ2-7; D remains ambiguous. In germline, CDR1 is SQVTM, CDR2 ANQGSEA. Trimming removed 6 bases at V and 0 bases at J, with 9 bases between. This CDR3 comprises 12 residues. The CDR3 region is CSVLRGSYEQYF. CDR3 DNA: TGCAGCGTGCTCCGAGGCTCCTACGAGCAGTACTTC.

The V call is TRBV28, the J call TRBJ2-7; D unresolved. The germline gives CDR1 MDHEN, CDR2 SYDVKM. The CDR3 is 11 residues long. Trimming cost V 7 bases and J 5 bases, with 9 bases left between them. The CDR3 DNA reads as TGTGCCAGCAATCGGTTTCACGAGCAGTACTTC. It codes for CASNRFHEQYF.

The CDR3 bases are TGTGCCAGCATTCCTTCCCGCGGGCAGATTCAAGAGACCCAGTACTTC. Translation: CASIPSRGQIQETQYF. This chain uses TRBV28 with TRBJ2-5, with a tentative D call TRBD2 (5 bases). V lost 7 bases, J lost 2 bases, and 20 bases lay in between. Germline V lookup: CDR1 MDHEN, CDR2 SYDVKM. The CDR3 is made up of 16 amino acids.

The chain uses TRBV5-1 and TRBJ2-1, with 8 bases fitting TRBD2. The CDR3 extends over 19 amino acids. V lost 1 base to trimming and J lost 2 bases; unmatched junction nucleotides: 14. Germline CDR1 SGHRS, CDR2 YFSETQ. The CDR3 sequence: CASSLLASGSFRTYNEQFF. The CDR3 DNA reads as TGCGCCAGCAGCTTGTTGGCGAGCGGGAGCTTTCGGACCTACAATGAGCAGTTCTTC.

The chain employs TRBV23-1 and TRBJ2-7; 11 bases are shared with TRBD2. TRBV23-1 is flagged as an ORF with uncertain function. After removal of 0 bases from V and 2 bases from J, the junction contained 3 bases not matched to a gene. There are 16 residues in the CDR3. Here the CDR3 DNA reads TGCGCCAGCAGTCAATCGATTAGCGGGAGGGCCTACGAGCAGTACTTC. Protein product: CASSQSISGRAYEQYF.

The chain is built from TRBV7-8 and TRBJ2-7; D gene unclear. The CDR3 is 12 amino acids. Germline V gives CDR1 SGHVS, CDR2 FQNEAQ. Between the trimmed V and J ends, which lost 5 bases and 3 bases, there was a span of 8 bases. In nucleotides, the CDR3 is TGTGCCAGCAGCCAAGTCGGCTACGAGCAGTACTTC. This gives the protein CASSQVGYEQYF.

This chain uses TRBV19 with TRBJ1-1; TRBD1 agrees at 8 bases. CDR3 size: 13 residues. CDR1 and CDR2 from the germline V gene are LNHDA and SQIVND (reference sequence). J lost 2 bases, V lost 5 bases, and 1 base had no gene match. CDR3: CASSPGGNTEAFF. CDR3 nucleotide sequence: TGTGCCAGTAGTCCAGGGGGCAACACTGAAGCTTTCTTT.

This rearrangement joins TRBV19 to TRBJ2-3, with 8 bases matching TRBD1. The junction had 9 bases not matched to a gene; V was cut back by 5 bases and J by 2 bases. The germline CDR1 and CDR2 sequences are LNHDA and SQIVND (reference sequence). CDR3 length: 16 amino acids. CDR3 bases: TGTGCCAGTAGTCCCGGACAGGGACTCTTCACAGATACGCAGTATTTT. Translated, it gives CASSPGQGLFTDTQYF.

The CDR3 spells CASSVLEQETQYF. CDR3 nucleotide sequence: TGTGCCAGCAGCGTGCTGGAGCAAGAGACCCAGTACTTC. The chain employs TRBV9 and TRBJ2-5; D not certain. The CDR3 is made up of 13 amino acids. V lost 2 bases and J 2 bases, leaving 7 bases between the germline ends. In germline, CDR1 is SGDLS, CDR2 YYNGEE.

The chain recombines TRBV5-6 with TRBJ1-1; the D gene is possibly TRBD1 (5 bases). CDR1 SGHDT and CDR2 YYEEEE come from the germline V gene. The CDR3 loop spans 14 amino acids. With 5 bases removed from V and 2 bases from J, the gap between germline ends came to 13 bases. CDR3 sequence: CASRLSGANTEAFF. The CDR3 DNA follows: TGTGCCAGCAGACTTAGCGGGGCAAACACTGAAGCTTTCTTT.

J is TRBJ2-1 and V is TRBV9; 8 bases agree with TRBD2. The CDR3 loop spans 15 amino acids. Germline V gene sequence: CDR1 SGDLS, CDR2 YYNGEE. J gave up 4 bases and V 0 bases, and 3 bases lay outside the gene matches. The CDR3 sequence is CASSVDSGAYNEQFF. CDR3 coding DNA: TGTGCCAGCAGCGTAGATAGCGGGGCTTACAATGAGCAGTTCTTC.

The V and J genes are TRBV7-2 and TRBJ1-5; D uncertain. The V end was cut by 1 base, the J end by 5 bases, with 6 bases between. The germline V gene encodes CDR1 SGHTA and CDR2 FQGNSA. This CDR3 region has 13 residues. CDR3 sequence reads: CASSLGGYQPQHF. CDR3 DNA: TGTGCCAGCAGCTTAGGAGGATATCAGCCCCAGCATTTT. Full variable domain (missing parts from reference TRBV7-2 and TRBJ1-5): GAGVSQSPSNKVTEKGKDVELRCDPISGHTALYWYRQSLGQGLEFLIYFQGNSAPDKSGLPSDRFSAERTGGSVSTLTIQRTQQEDSAVYLCASSLGGYQPQHFGDGTRLSIL.

This sequence joins TRBV28 and TRBJ1-5; no clear D. V gave up 5 bases and J gave up 4 bases, with 21 bases separating them. Germline V gene lookup returns CDR1 MDHEN and CDR2 SYDVKM. This CDR3 is built from 17 residues. CDR3 region: CASSPLLFGDGNQPQHF. CDR3 nucleotide sequence: TGTGCCAGCAGTCCCCTCCTTTTCGGGGATGGGAATCAGCCCCAGCATTTT.

The chain uses TRBV5-1 and TRBJ2-1; D gene uncertain. The CDR3 extends over 14 amino acids. V was trimmed by 1 base and J by 0 bases, leaving 5 bases between them. Germline V gene sequence: CDR1 SGHRS, CDR2 YFSETQ. DNA for the CDR3: TGCGCCAGCAGCTTGCGGAGCTCCTACAATGAGCAGTTCTTC. This gives the protein CASSLRSSYNEQFF.

The chain carries TRBV4-1 and TRBJ1-5, with a weak D call TRBD1 (6 bases). The ends were cut back, 2 bases at V and 3 bases at J, with 17 bases in the middle. The CDR3 is 17 residues long. Germline CDR1 reads MGHRA; CDR2 reads YSYEKL. The CDR3 sequence: CASSQPGKGDNNQPQHF. In nucleotides, the CDR3 is TGCGCCAGCAGCCAACCGGGAAAGGGGGACAACAATCAGCCCCAGCATTTT.

The V and J genes are TRBV14 and TRBJ1-1; tentative D call: TRBD1 (6 bases). V was shortened by 3 bases and J by 3 bases, with 11 bases between the two germline ends. The CDR3 contains 14 residues. The germline V gene has CDR1 SGHDN and CDR2 FVKESK. For the CDR3, the DNA is TGTGCCAGCAGCCAGGGCAGGGGCGACACTGAAGCTTTCTTT. This gives the protein CASSQGRGDTEAFF.

The CDR3 DNA sequence: TGTGCCAGCAGCGCAGGGGGCTCGAACACCGGGGAGCTGTTTTTT. It specifies CASSAGGSNTGELFF. This chain links TRBV9 with TRBJ2-2; TRBD1 matches at 8 bases. This CDR3 comprises 15 residues. Germline V gives CDR1 SGDLS, CDR2 YYNGEE. V was clipped by 3 bases and J by 0 bases; unmatched bases: 1.

DNA of the CDR3: TGTGCCAGCAGTTTAGGTGCACCCCTAGCGGGGTCCACAGATACGCAGTATTTT. Protein product: CASSLGAPLAGSTDTQYF. The rearrangement joins TRBV27 to TRBJ2-3; 9 nucleotides agree with TRBD2. CDR1 and CDR2 (germline): MNHEY, SMNVEV (reference sequence). This CDR3 has 18 amino acids. The V and J ends lost 2 bases and 2 bases, in that order; junction bases with no gene match: 11.

The chain combines TRBV19 with TRBJ2-2; 8 bases align to TRBD1. The length of the CDR3 is 19 residues. V shed 6 bases, J shed 0 bases, and the junction held 15 bases outside the gene matches. Germline lookup yields CDR1 LNHDA and CDR2 SQIVND (reference sequence). The CDR3 protein is CASSRLGQELTSNTGELFF. The CDR3 DNA sequence: TGTGCCAGTAGCCGCCTGGGACAGGAGCTAACCTCGAACACCGGGGAGCTGTTTTTT.